The present entry profiles one T cell receptor beta chain with its context. What it binds is not known. Unrecorded immune exposure was likely among donors, who were nominally healthy when sampled. 60 Vbeta and 13 Jbeta primers were used in PCR. Using immunoSEQ multiplex PCR, the repertoire was profiled, and TCRdb retains in-frame clones only, with some absent. Of about 210,000 clones in the sample, around four fifths were seen once. Per the germline V gene, CDR1 is SQVTM and CDR2 is ANQGSEA. Trimming shortened V by 7 bases and J by 1 base, and 13 bases separated the two germline ends. This CDR3 spans 13 amino acids. The source of the sample is a study of cytomegalovirus exposure and HLA in healthy donors. Turning to the study itself: The study placed approximately 80% of its 398 genotyped donors in the Caucasian-associated ancestry cluster. Study-level findings and limits: Presence/absence analyses supposed approximately even sequencing depth among donors. In a later analysis, common viral pathogens appeared linked to several of the most significant clusters.

The specimen sequenced was PBMCs. The V call is TRBV29-1, the J call TRBJ1-2; D is ambiguous. The sequence derives from a woman between 45 and 60 years old in good health and CMV-seropositive. The CDR3 region is CSGQGGGNYGYTF. The CDR3 DNA reads as TGCAGCGGCCAAGGCGGTGGTAACTATGGCTACACCTTC.